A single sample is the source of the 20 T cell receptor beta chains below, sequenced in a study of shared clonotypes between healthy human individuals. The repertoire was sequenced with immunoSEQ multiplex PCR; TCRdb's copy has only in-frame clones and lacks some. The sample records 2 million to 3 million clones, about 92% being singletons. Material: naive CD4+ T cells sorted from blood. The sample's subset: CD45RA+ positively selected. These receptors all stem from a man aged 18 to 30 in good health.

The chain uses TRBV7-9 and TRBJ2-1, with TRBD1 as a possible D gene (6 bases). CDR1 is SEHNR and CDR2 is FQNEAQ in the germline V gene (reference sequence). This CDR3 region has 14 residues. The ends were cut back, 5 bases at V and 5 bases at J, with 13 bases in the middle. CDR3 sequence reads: CASSTGAGDNEQFF. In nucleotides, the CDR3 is TGTGCCAGCAGCACCGGGGCAGGGGACAATGAGCAGTTCTTC.

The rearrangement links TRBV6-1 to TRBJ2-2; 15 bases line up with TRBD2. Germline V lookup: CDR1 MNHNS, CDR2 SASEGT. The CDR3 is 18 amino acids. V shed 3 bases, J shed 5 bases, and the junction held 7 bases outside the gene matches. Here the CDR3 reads CASSELAGTSGRTGELFF. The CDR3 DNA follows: TGTGCCAGCAGTGAGTTAGCCGGGACTAGCGGGAGGACCGGGGAGCTGTTTTTT.

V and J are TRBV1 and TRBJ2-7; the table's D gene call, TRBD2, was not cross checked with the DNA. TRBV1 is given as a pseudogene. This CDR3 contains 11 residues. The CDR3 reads CTSSSYREPNF. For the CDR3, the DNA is TGCACCAGCAGCTCCTACCGGGAGCCAAACTTC.

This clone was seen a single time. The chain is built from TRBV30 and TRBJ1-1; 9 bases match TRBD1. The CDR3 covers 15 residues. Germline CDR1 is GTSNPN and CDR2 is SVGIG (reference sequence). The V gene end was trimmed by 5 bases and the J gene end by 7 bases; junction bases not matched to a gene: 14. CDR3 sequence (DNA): TGTGCCTGGTCACACCCGGGACAGGGACGGGGTGAAGCTTTCTTT. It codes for CAWSHPGQGRGEAFF.

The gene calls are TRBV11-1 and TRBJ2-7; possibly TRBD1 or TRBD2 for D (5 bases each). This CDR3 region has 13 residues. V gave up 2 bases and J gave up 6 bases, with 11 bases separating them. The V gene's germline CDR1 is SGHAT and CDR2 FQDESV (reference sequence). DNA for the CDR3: TGTGCCAGCAGCTTAATGTCAGGGACCGAGCAGTACTTC. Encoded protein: CASSLMSGTEQYF.

The CDR3 DNA reads TGTGCCAGCAGCTCGGAGCGGCTAGCCGTGGATGAGCAGTTCTTC. Protein sequence: CASSSERLAVDEQFF. The chain has TRBV7-9 and TRBJ2-1, with a tentative D call TRBD2 (5 bases). The germline V and J ends were trimmed by 4 bases and 8 bases, with 18 bases remaining between them. CDR1 SEHNR and CDR2 FQNEAQ come from the germline V gene (reference sequence). The CDR3 extends over 15 amino acids. Supplemented by reference TRBV7-9 and TRBJ2-1, the full variable domain reads DTGVSQNPRHKITKRGQNVTFRCDPISEHNRLYWYRQTLGQGPEFLTYFQNEAQLEKSRLLSDRFSAERPKGSFSTLEIQRTEQGDSAMYLCASSSERLAVDEQFFGPGTRLTVL.

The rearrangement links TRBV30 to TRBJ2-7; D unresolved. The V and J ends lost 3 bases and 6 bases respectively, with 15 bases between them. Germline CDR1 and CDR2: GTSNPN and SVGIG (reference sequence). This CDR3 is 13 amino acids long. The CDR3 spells CAWRPGGPSEQYF. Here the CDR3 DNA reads TGTGCCTGGAGACCGGGTGGGCCTAGCGAGCAGTACTTC.

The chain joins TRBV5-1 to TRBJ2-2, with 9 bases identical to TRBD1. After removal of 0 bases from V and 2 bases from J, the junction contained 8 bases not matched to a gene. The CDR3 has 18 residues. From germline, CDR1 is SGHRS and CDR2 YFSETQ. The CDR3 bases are TGCGCCAGCAGCTTGGAACCCAACAGGGGGCGAAACACCGGGGAGCTGTTTTTT. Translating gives CASSLEPNRGRNTGELFF.

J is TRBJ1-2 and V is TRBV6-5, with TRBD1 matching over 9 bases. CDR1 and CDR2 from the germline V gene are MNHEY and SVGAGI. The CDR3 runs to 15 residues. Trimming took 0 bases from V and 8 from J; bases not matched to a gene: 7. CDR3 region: CASSYSRTGEWGYTF. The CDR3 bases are TGTGCCAGCAGTTACTCACGGACAGGGGAATGGGGCTACACCTTC.

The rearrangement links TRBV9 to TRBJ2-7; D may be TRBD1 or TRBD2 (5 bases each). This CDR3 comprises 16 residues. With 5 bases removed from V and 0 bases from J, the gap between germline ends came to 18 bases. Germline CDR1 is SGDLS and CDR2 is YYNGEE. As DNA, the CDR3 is TGTGCCAGCAGTCGAGACTCCGGGACGGTCTCCTACGAGCAGTACTTC. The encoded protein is CASSRDSGTVSYEQYF.

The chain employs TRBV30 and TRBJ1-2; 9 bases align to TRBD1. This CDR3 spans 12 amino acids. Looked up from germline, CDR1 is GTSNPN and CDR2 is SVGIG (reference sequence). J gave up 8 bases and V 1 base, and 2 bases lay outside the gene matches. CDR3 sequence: CAWSGTGEGYTF. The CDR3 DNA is TGTGCCTGGAGTGGGACAGGGGAGGGCTACACCTTC.

CDR3 sequence reads: CASSFSGQGGDEQFF. CDR3 nucleotide sequence: TGCGCCAGCAGCTTTTCGGGACAGGGTGGCGATGAGCAGTTCTTC. The J gene is TRBJ2-1, the V gene TRBV5-1; TRBD1 matches at 9 bases. CDR1 and CDR2 from the germline V gene are SGHRS and YFSETQ. V lost 2 bases to trimming and J lost 8 bases; unmatched junction nucleotides: 8. The CDR3 has 15 residues.

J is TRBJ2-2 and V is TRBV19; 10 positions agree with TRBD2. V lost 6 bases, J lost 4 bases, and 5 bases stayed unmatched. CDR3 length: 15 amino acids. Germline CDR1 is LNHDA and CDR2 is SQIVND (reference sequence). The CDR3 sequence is CASSDSGGPTGELFF. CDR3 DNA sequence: TGTGCCAGTAGCGATAGCGGGGGGCCCACCGGGGAGCTGTTTTTT.

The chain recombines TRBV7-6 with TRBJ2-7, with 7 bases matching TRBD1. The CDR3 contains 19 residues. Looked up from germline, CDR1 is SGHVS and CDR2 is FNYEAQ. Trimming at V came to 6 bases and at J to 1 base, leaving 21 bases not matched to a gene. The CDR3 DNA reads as TGTGCCAGCAGTGTTAAGCTAAAGGGGGCCCACAACAAGTCCTACGAGCAGTACTTC. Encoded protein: CASSVKLKGAHNKSYEQYF.

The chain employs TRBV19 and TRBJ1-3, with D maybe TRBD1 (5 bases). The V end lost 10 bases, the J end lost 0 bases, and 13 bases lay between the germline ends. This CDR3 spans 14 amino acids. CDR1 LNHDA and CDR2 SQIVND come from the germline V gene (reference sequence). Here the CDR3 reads CATRTGRSGNTIYF. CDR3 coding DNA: TGTGCCACCCGCACGGGACGCTCTGGAAACACCATATATTTT.

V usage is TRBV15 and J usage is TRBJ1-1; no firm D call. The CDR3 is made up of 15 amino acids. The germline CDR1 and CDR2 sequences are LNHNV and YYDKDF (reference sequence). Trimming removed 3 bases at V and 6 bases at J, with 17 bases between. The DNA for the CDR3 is TGTGCCACCAGCAGTGGCCCTGTTGCGGGCGCTGAAGCTTTCTTT. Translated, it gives CATSSGPVAGAEAFF.

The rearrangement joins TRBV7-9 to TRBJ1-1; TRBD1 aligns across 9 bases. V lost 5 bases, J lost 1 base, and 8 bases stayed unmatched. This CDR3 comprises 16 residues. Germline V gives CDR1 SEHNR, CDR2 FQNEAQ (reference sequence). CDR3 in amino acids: CASSRLLDRGNTEAFF. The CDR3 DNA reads TGTGCCAGCAGCCGCCTTTTGGACAGGGGGAACACTGAAGCTTTCTTT.

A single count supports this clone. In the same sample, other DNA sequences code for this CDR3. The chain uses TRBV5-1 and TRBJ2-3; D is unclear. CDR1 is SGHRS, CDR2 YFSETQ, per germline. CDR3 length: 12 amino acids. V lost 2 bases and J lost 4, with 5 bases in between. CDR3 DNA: TGCGCCAGCAGCTTTCTATCAGATACGCAGTATTTT. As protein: CASSFLSDTQYF.

The CDR3 nucleotides read TGTGCCTGGAGGCCCGAGGGGACTTACACCGGGGAGCTGTTTTTT. Protein sequence: CAWRPEGTYTGELFF. The chain carries TRBV30 and TRBJ2-2; a weak D match, TRBD2 (6 bases). Germline values: CDR1 GTSNPN, CDR2 SVGIG (reference sequence). CDR3 length equals 15 residues. The V gene lost 3 bases and the J gene lost 3 bases, with 14 bases spanning the gap.

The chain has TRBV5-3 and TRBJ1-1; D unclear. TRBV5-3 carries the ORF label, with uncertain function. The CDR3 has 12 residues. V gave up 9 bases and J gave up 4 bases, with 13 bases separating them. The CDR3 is CAIQWRITEAFF. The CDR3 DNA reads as TGTGCCATCCAATGGCGGATCACTGAAGCTTTCTTT.